The following is a T cell receptor beta chain sequence with its context. Per germline, CDR1 SGHKS and CDR2 YYEKEE (reference sequence). The germline V and J ends were trimmed by 1 base and 3 bases, with 11 bases remaining between them. The CDR3 loop spans 15 amino acids. The sample originates from a study of naive and memory T cell subsets. An equimolar mix of two oligonucleotides served as the beta constant-region primer for TRBC1 and TRBC2. From the UMI-ligation and nested PCR reads, TCRdb called clonotypes with MiXCR, one entry per CDR3 protein. The sample lists tens of thousands of distinct CDR3 sequences, 13% occurring once.

V is TRBV5-5 and J is TRBJ2-1; D gene unclear. This TCR was sampled from a human donor in good health. What was sequenced was effector memory CD4+ T cells from blood. Subset reported: effector memory, CD45RA- CD27-. Written as DNA, the CDR3 is TGTGCCAGCAGCTTGAGTCTTCCGATCTACAATGAGCAGTTCTTC. Protein sequence: CASSLSLPIYNEQFF.